One sample yielded the 26 T cell receptor beta chains listed below, sequenced in a study of blood T cell repertoires in COVID-19. Using immunoSEQ multiplex PCR, the repertoire was profiled, and TCRdb retains in-frame clones only, with some absent. The table includes roughly 32,000 clones, 85% to 95% detected once. Sequenced material: peripheral blood. Receptor source: a male donor with active COVID-19.

This clone was found once. The genes are TRBV5-1 and TRBJ2-7; 10 positions agree with TRBD1. The germline gives CDR1 SGHRS, CDR2 YFSETQ. The CDR3 has 17 residues. The V segment lost 0 bases and the J segment 2 bases; nucleotides outside the gene matches: 8. The CDR3 nucleotides are TGCGCCAGCAGCTTGGCTGGGGACAGGGGTTACCCCTACGAGCAGTACTTC. Translated, it gives CASSLAGDRGYPYEQYF.

This clone showed up just once. CDR3 nucleotide sequence: TGTGCCAGCAGTTTTACAGGGCTTTCCAACCCTAATTCACCCCTCCACTTT. Encoded protein: CASSFTGLSNPNSPLHF. The rearrangement links TRBV5-6 to TRBJ1-6, with TRBD1 as a possible D gene (6 bases). The CDR3 length is 17 residues. Per germline, CDR1 SGHDT and CDR2 YYEEEE. V lost 5 bases and J lost 6, with 21 bases in between.

The chain joins TRBV5-5 to TRBJ1-4, with TRBD1 identical over 9 bases. The CDR3 spans 17 residues. Per the germline V gene, CDR1 is SGHKS and CDR2 is YYEKEE (reference sequence). V lost 3 bases to trimming and J lost 4 bases; unmatched junction nucleotides: 10. The CDR3, as DNA: TGTGCCAGCAGCTGGCTCCCACAGGGGGCTGTTAATGAAAAACTGTTTTTT. Its translation is CASSWLPQGAVNEKLFF.

The chain recombines TRBV5-5 with TRBJ1-5, with TRBD1 as a possible D gene (5 bases). Germline lookup yields CDR1 SGHKS and CDR2 YYEKEE (reference sequence). V lost 0 bases and J lost 7, with 17 bases in between. The CDR3 extends over 16 amino acids. CDR3 bases: TGTGCCAGCAGCTTGGCCATAGGAACAGGTGGGCAGCCCCAGCATTTT. This gives the protein CASSLAIGTGGQPQHF.

V usage is TRBV5-4 and J usage is TRBJ1-2; TRBD1 aligns across 8 bases. The germline V gene has CDR1 SGHNT and CDR2 YYREEE (reference sequence). The V gene end was trimmed by 4 bases and the J gene end by 4 bases; junction bases not matched to a gene: 6. The CDR3 is 14 amino acids. Here the CDR3 reads CASSLSGQVYGYTF. In DNA form, the CDR3 reads TGTGCCAGCAGCCTCTCGGGACAGGTCTATGGCTACACCTTC.

The chain uses TRBV27 and TRBJ2-2; D possibly corresponds to TRBD1 (5 bases). In germline, CDR1 is MNHEY, CDR2 SMNVEV (reference sequence). The CDR3 loop spans 20 amino acids. Between the trimmed V and J ends, which lost 2 bases and 0 bases, there was a span of 22 bases. DNA for the CDR3: TGTGCCAGCAGTTTAAAAAATCCAACGCGTACAGGAGCGAACACCGGGGAGCTGTTTTTT. This encodes CASSLKNPTRTGANTGELFF.

In nucleotides, the CDR3 is TGTGCCAGCACTCAGGGGAACACTGAAGCTTTCTTT. This codes for CASTQGNTEAFF. The chain uses TRBV2 and TRBJ1-1, with a tentative D call TRBD1 (5 bases). Trimming left V 7 bases short and J 1 base short, with 7 bases between. Per the germline V gene, CDR1 is SNHLY and CDR2 is FYNNEI. This CDR3 has 12 amino acids.

This sequence joins TRBV4-2 and TRBJ2-1, with 10 bases aligning to TRBD2. V shed 2 bases, J shed 3 bases, and the junction held 4 bases outside the gene matches. The CDR3 runs to 16 residues. Germline V gene sequence: CDR1 LGHNA, CDR2 YNFKEQ. CDR3 region: CASSQTSGAGYNEQFF. DNA for the CDR3: TGTGCCAGCAGCCAAACTAGCGGGGCTGGCTACAATGAGCAGTTCTTC.

The rearrangement joins TRBV18 to TRBJ1-5; D perhaps matches TRBD1 (5 bases). Looked up from germline, CDR1 is KGHSH and CDR2 is LQKENI. Deletions cut 4 bases from V and 3 bases from J, with 13 bases between. The CDR3 sequence is 15 residues long. In nucleotides, the CDR3 is TGTGCCAGCTCACAGGTCGGGGGTGCCAATCAGCCCCAGCATTTT. It is translated as CASSQVGGANQPQHF.

This clone was observed a handful of times. V is TRBV6-1 and J is TRBJ1-1; no firm D call. Per germline, CDR1 MNHNS and CDR2 SASEGT. Between the trimmed V and J ends, which lost 0 bases and 6 bases, there was a span of 14 bases. This CDR3 comprises 15 residues. The CDR3 coding sequence is TGTGCCAGCAGTGAAGCGCAAAGGAGAGGGTCTGAAGCTTTCTTT. Encoded protein: CASSEAQRRGSEAFF.

Comments on this clone: Germline and junction disagree at one end, which may indicate a read error. This chain connects TRBV13 to TRBJ1-6; no definite D call. The CDR3 is made up of 14 amino acids. The germline V gene has CDR1 PRHDT and CDR2 FYEKMQ (reference sequence). CDR3: CASSVGSLRSPLHF. CDR3 in DNA: TGTGCCAGCAGCGTAGGGAGTTTGAGATCACCCCTCCACTTT.

The genes are TRBV4-2 and TRBJ2-1; D possibly corresponds to TRBD2 (5 bases). This CDR3 spans 16 amino acids. V was trimmed by 0 bases and J by 7 bases, leaving 16 bases between them. Germline V gene sequence: CDR1 LGHNA, CDR2 YNFKEQ. As DNA, the CDR3 is TGTGCCAGCAGCCAAGAGGGCAGCTTATCGGGGAATGAGCAGTTCTTC. Protein product: CASSQEGSLSGNEQFF.

V and J are TRBV29-1 and TRBJ1-1; 9 nucleotides match TRBD1. The CDR3 loop spans 14 amino acids. Germline V gene data show CDR1 as SQVTM and CDR2 as ANQGSEA. With V trimmed by 6 bases and J by 5 bases, 10 bases remained unmatched. The chain's CDR3 is CSVTHRDRATEAFF. The CDR3 DNA reads TGCAGCGTCACACACCGGGACAGGGCTACTGAAGCTTTCTTT. Full variable domain (rest looked up from reference TRBV29-1 and TRBJ1-1): SAVISQKPSRDICQRGTSLTIQCQVDSQVTMMFWYRQQPGQSLTLIATANQGSEATYESGFVIDKFPISRPNLTFSTLTVSNMSPEDSSIYLCSVTHRDRATEAFFGQGTRLTVV.

The chain uses TRBV9 and TRBJ2-7; 8 nucleotides match TRBD1. The ends lost 0 bases at V and 1 base at J; junction bases unmatched: 3. Germline-derived CDR1 and CDR2 are SGDLS and YYNGEE. CDR3 length equals 15 residues. The CDR3, as DNA: TGTGCCAGCAGCGTAGTTGGGGACAGGTCCTACGAGCAGTACTTC. Protein: CASSVVGDRSYEQYF.

CDR3 amino acids: CASSGQGGTEAFF. CDR3 sequence (DNA): TGTGCCAGCAGTGGACAGGGGGGGACTGAAGCTTTCTTT. V gene TRBV2 combines with J gene TRBJ1-1; 9 bases line up with TRBD1. J gave up 5 bases and V 4 bases, and 2 bases lay outside the gene matches. In germline, CDR1 is SNHLY, CDR2 FYNNEI. This CDR3 comprises 13 residues.

The chain uses TRBV4-3 and TRBJ2-1; TRBD1 aligns across 7 bases. CDR1 and CDR2 from the germline V gene are LGHNA and YSLEER. V was pared by 1 base and J by 2 bases, with 2 bases of the junction left unmatched. The CDR3 is made up of 15 amino acids. The CDR3 region is CASSQAGQTYNEQFF. The CDR3 DNA reads as TGCGCCAGCAGCCAAGCGGGACAGACCTACAATGAGCAGTTCTTC.

The chain carries TRBV5-5 and TRBJ2-3; perhaps TRBD1 as D (5 bases). Germline CDR1 reads SGHKS; CDR2 reads YYEKEE (reference sequence). V was shortened by 5 bases and J by 4 bases, with 11 bases between the two germline ends. This CDR3 region has 13 residues. CDR3 DNA sequence: TGTGCCAGCAGTTCCCCAGGGTCAGATACGCAGTATTTT. As protein: CASSSPGSDTQYF. The complete variable domain, with remaining parts taken from reference TRBV5-5 and TRBJ2-3, reads DAGVTQSPTHLIKTRGQQVTLRCSPISGHKSVSWYQQVLGQGPQFIFQYYEKEERGRGNFPDRFSARQFPNYSSELNVNALLLGDSALYLCASSSPGSDTQYFGPGTRLTVL.

The CDR3 loop is CASSYYGLSEQYF. CDR3 nucleotide sequence: TGTGCCAGCAGTTACTACGGTCTCTCCGAGCAGTACTTC. This rearrangement joins TRBV6-5 to TRBJ2-7; D gene unclear. The germline V gene has CDR1 MNHEY and CDR2 SVGAGI. The ends were cut back, 1 base at V and 6 bases at J, with 10 bases in the middle. The CDR3 loop spans 13 amino acids.

The J gene is TRBJ1-5, the V gene TRBV5-6; D perhaps matches TRBD1 (5 bases). Germline V gene data show CDR1 as SGHDT and CDR2 as YYEEEE. Trimming left V 0 bases short and J 5 bases short, with 12 bases between. This CDR3 is 15 amino acids long. The CDR3 bases are TGTGCCAGCAGCTTGGCTGGGGCGGAATATCAGCCCCAGCATTTT. This encodes CASSLAGAEYQPQHF.

The chain uses TRBV25-1 and TRBJ2-6; D is unresolved. The germline V and J ends were trimmed by 4 bases and 0 bases, with 10 bases remaining between them. The CDR3 has 16 residues. CDR1 is MGHDK, CDR2 SYGVNS, per germline. CDR3 nucleotide sequence: TGTGCCAGCAGTGTTTCAGGAACCTCTGGGGCCAACGTCCTGACTTTC. It specifies CASSVSGTSGANVLTF.

This clone was found once. The chain recombines TRBV5-1 with TRBJ2-5, with 8 bases that match TRBD1. The CDR3 loop spans 13 amino acids. Trimming took 3 bases from V and 4 from J; bases not matched to a gene: 2. Looked up from germline, CDR1 is SGHRS and CDR2 is YFSETQ. The CDR3 loop is CASSSDRGETQYF. CDR3 in DNA: TGCGCCAGCAGCTCCGACAGGGGAGAGACCCAGTACTTC.

The V gene is TRBV5-1, the J gene TRBJ2-7, with 8 bases identical to TRBD2. The germline V gene has CDR1 SGHRS and CDR2 YFSETQ. V was pared by 0 bases and J by 4 bases, with 6 bases of the junction left unmatched. CDR3 length equals 15 residues. The CDR3: CASSLVSSGGYEQYF. The CDR3, as DNA: TGCGCCAGCAGCTTGGTTTCGAGCGGGGGATACGAGCAGTACTTC.

The chain combines TRBV7-3 with TRBJ2-2, with D unclear. This CDR3 spans 16 amino acids. V was clipped by 2 bases and J by 1 base, with 11 bases between them. Germline CDR1 SGHTA, CDR2 FQGTGA. CDR3 protein: CASSLYTDLNTGELFF. The CDR3 DNA follows: TGTGCCAGCAGCTTATATACCGACTTGAACACCGGGGAGCTGTTTTTT.

V is TRBV2 and J is TRBJ1-5; 8 nucleotides align to TRBD1. V dropped 6 bases and J dropped 0; count of bases not matched to a gene: 7. This CDR3 has 16 amino acids. Germline CDR1 is SNHLY and CDR2 is FYNNEI. For the CDR3, the DNA is TGTGCCAGCAGGGACAGGGTGGAATATAGCAATCAGCCCCAGCATTTT. Translating gives CASRDRVEYSNQPQHF.

The CDR3 is CASSRDNYEQYF. The CDR3 nucleotides are TGTGCCAGCAGCCGGGACAACTACGAGCAGTACTTC. The chain joins TRBV7-2 to TRBJ2-7; maybe TRBD1 (6 bases). Germline V gene sequence: CDR1 SGHTA, CDR2 FQGNSA. The V end lost 5 bases, the J end lost 3 bases, and 8 bases lay between the germline ends. CDR3 length: 12 residues.

The chain uses TRBV19 and TRBJ1-2; the D gene is possibly TRBD1 (5 bases). V was clipped by 5 bases and J by 5 bases, with 18 bases between them. This CDR3 is built from 15 residues. Germline V CDR1 and CDR2: LNHDA, SQIVND (reference sequence). In DNA form, the CDR3 reads TGTGCCAGTAGTTTGCAGGGAGGTGGGCGGTATGGCTACACCTTC. Translation: CASSLQGGGRYGYTF.